This T cell receptor beta chain was captured in a study of T cell responses to AZD1222 COVID-19 vaccine. Regarding the study as a whole: Two AZD1222 doses significantly raised spike-specific TCR breadth and depth over controls. Only six or seven AZD1222 recipients were seropositive at baseline. It was only after the peak T cell response that any repertoires were sampled.

The CDR3 sequence is 16 residues long. V gave up 4 bases and J gave up 6 bases; unmatched junction bases: 15. CDR1 is SGDLS, CDR2 YYNGEE, per germline. This clone was recorded a few times. Its target is not known. Libraries were prepared by immunoSEQ multiplex PCR; TCRdb keeps only in-frame clonotypes and omits some of them. The sample holds around 140,000 clones, around 89% seen once. The clonotype was recovered from an adult in good health. Source: peripheral blood, taken on day 0 of AZD1222 vaccination. The rearrangement joins TRBV9 to TRBJ2-7; TRBD2 matches 8 bases. In DNA, the CDR3 is TGTGCCAGCAGCCCCTTGTCTAGCGGGCCCCCCCCCGAGCAGTACTTC. It specifies CASSPLSSGPPPEQYF.